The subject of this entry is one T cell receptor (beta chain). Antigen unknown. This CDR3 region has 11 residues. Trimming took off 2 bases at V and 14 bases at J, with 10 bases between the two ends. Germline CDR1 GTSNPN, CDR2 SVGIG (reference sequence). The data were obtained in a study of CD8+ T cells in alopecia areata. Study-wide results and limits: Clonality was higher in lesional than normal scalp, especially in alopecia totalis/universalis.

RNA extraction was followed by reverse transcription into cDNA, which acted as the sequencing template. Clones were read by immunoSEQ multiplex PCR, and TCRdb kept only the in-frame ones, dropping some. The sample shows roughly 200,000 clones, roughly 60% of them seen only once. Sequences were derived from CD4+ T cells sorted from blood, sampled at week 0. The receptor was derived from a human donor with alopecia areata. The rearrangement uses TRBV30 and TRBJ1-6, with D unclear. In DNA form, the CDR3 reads TGTGCCTGGAGTCTCTATGGGACCCTCCACTTT. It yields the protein CAWSLYGTLHF.